Sequencing of this TCR beta chain was carried out in a study of blood T cells in healthy people across ages. PCR was performed a second time for about 7 to 11 cycles using a sample-barcoded 5' primer and a J-beta primer mix. Each CDR3 protein gets one entry after TCRdb re-called the 5' RACE reads with MiXCR. This sample has roughly 570,000 distinct CDR3 sequences; roughly a quarter occur once, and the top ten carry roughly 18%. Whole-study findings and limits: Investigators treated diversity estimates from one million T cells as underestimates.

CDR3 length: 13 residues. V was trimmed by 7 bases and J by 1 base, leaving 10 bases between them. Germline CDR1 is SGHVS and CDR2 is FQNEAQ. Only a few counts were recorded for this clonotype. Its matching antigen is unknown. This sequence was found in a woman in her seventies in good health. The V and J genes are TRBV7-8 and TRBJ2-5, with no clear D. Sequencing was carried out using blood. CDR3 amino acids: CASTPLRQETQYF. For the CDR3, the DNA is TGTGCCAGCACCCCCCTGCGCCAAGAGACCCAGTACTTC.